This TCR beta chain was retrieved from a study of blood T cell repertoires in COVID-19. Study-wide background: Samples representing acute and convalescent COVID-19 were sourced from the United States, Italy and Spain. T cells, B-cell-depleted T cells, or PBMCs supplied cDNA or gDNA.

Per the original data handling: Using reference gene primer amplification, nucleated cell counts were estimated. The table came from immunoSEQ multiplex PCR; TCRdb's copy has only in-frame clones and leaves some out. For V, J and clone size, that table is used; D and trimming come from the DNA. The sample includes 200,000 to 300,000 clones, about nine tenths of them seen just once. V dropped 2 bases and J dropped 2 bases, with 9 bases sitting between them. The CDR3 length is 14 residues. Germline V gene sequence: CDR1 MGHDK, CDR2 SYGVNS. The chain carries TRBV25-1 and TRBJ1-2; D is ambiguous. The sequence came from a man between 60 and 75 years old who had recovered from COVID-19. The sequencing sample was made of peripheral blood. The CDR3 nucleotides are TGTGCCAGCAGTGAAATTGGCAGGAACTATGGCTACACCTTC. This gives the protein CASSEIGRNYGYTF.